Shown below are 26 T cell receptor beta chains from a single sample sequenced in a study of cytomegalovirus exposure and HLA in healthy donors. Researchers ran the PCR with 60 Vbeta and 13 Jbeta primers. The repertoire was sequenced with immunoSEQ multiplex PCR; TCRdb's copy has only in-frame clones and lacks some. This sample carries 150,000 to 200,000 clones, 60% to 85% of them seen once, and the ten largest clones take more than 3.5%. Sequencing was performed on PBMCs. These receptors were collected from a man aged 30-40 years in good health and CMV-seropositive.

The gene calls are TRBV4-1 and TRBJ2-1; D might be TRBD2 (5 bases). CDR1 is MGHRA, CDR2 YSYEKL, per germline. The CDR3 consists of 15 residues. V was trimmed by 1 base and J by 3 bases, leaving 10 bases between them. CDR3 bases: TGCGCCAGCAGCCAAGTCGGGGTCAGCTACAATGAGCAGTTCTTC. Translation gives CASSQVGVSYNEQFF.

In regard to this clone: At the DNA level, this CDR3 is encoded by other sequences in the same sample as well. J is TRBJ2-5 and V is TRBV2, with 13 bases matching TRBD2. The CDR3 is 14 residues long. V trimming: 4 bases; J trimming: 5 bases; junction bases outside the gene matches: 1. Germline V gene lookup returns CDR1 SNHLY and CDR2 FYNNEI. The CDR3 sequence: CASSGTSGGETQYF. The CDR3 DNA reads as TGTGCCAGCAGTGGGACTAGCGGGGGCGAGACCCAGTACTTC.

The chain recombines TRBV5-4 with TRBJ2-1, with 8 bases aligning to TRBD2. The CDR3 is 13 residues long. With V trimmed by 1 base and J by 9 bases, 3 bases remained unmatched. Germline V gives CDR1 SGHNT, CDR2 YYREEE (reference sequence). The CDR3 nucleotides read TGTGCCAGCAGCTTGTGGGGGACTAGTGAGCAGTTCTTC. Residues: CASSLWGTSEQFF. Filled out from reference TRBV5-4 and TRBJ2-1, the complete variable domain reads ETGVTQSPTHLIKTRGQQVTLRCSSQSGHNTVSWYQQALGQGPQFIFQYYREEENGRGNFPPRFSGLQFPNYSSELNVNALELDDSALYLCASSLWGTSEQFFGPGTRLTVL.

The gene calls are TRBV4-3 and TRBJ2-6, with D perhaps TRBD2 (5 bases). Trimming took 3 bases from V and 2 from J, leaving 8 bases between them. Per germline, CDR1 LGHNA and CDR2 YSLEER. CDR3 length equals 15 residues. The CDR3 spells CASSHVAPGANVLTF. The CDR3 DNA follows: TGCGCCAGCAGCCACGTAGCGCCTGGGGCCAACGTCCTGACTTTC.

V usage is TRBV6-6 and J usage is TRBJ2-1; TRBD2 matches at 9 bases. Per germline, CDR1 MNHNY and CDR2 SVGAGI (reference sequence). The CDR3 is 12 amino acids. The V and J ends lost 9 bases and 4 bases, in that order; junction bases with no gene match: 1. The CDR3, as DNA: TGTGCCAGTCTAGCGGGGTACAATGAGCAGTTCTTC. Its translation: CASLAGYNEQFF.

The chain carries TRBV6-1 and TRBJ2-7; 13 bases are a match to TRBD2. Germline-derived CDR1 and CDR2 are MNHNS and SASEGT. Unmatched junction bases numbered 1, after V lost 5 bases and J lost 0 bases. The CDR3 contains 15 residues. CDR3 residues: CASSRTSGSSYEQYF. DNA for the CDR3: TGTGCCAGCAGTAGGACTAGCGGGAGCTCCTACGAGCAGTACTTC.

The rearrangement uses TRBV11-2 and TRBJ2-5; 7 bases align to TRBD1. CDR3 length: 17 amino acids. V was clipped by 4 bases and J by 3 bases; unmatched bases: 14. Germline lookup yields CDR1 SGHAT and CDR2 FQNNGV. The CDR3 bases are TGTGCCAGCAGCTCCGTGCATTCTATCGGGACAGAAGAGACCCAGTACTTC. Its protein product is CASSSVHSIGTEETQYF. The variable domain in full, with the rest retrieved from reference TRBV11-2 and TRBJ2-5, is EAGVAQSPRYKIIEKRQSVAFWCNPISGHATLYWYQQILGQGPKLLIQFQNNGVVDDSQLPKDRFSAERLKGVDSTLKIQPAKLEDSAVYLCASSSVHSIGTEETQYFGPGTRLLVL.

The J gene is TRBJ2-2, the V gene TRBV18, with 9 positions matching TRBD1. Germline V gene data show CDR1 as KGHSH and CDR2 as LQKENI. V lost 5 bases and J lost 0; bases outside the gene matches: 4. The length of the CDR3 is 16 residues. CDR3 amino acids: CASSETGGSNTGELFF. CDR3 coding DNA: TGTGCCAGCTCAGAGACAGGGGGTTCGAACACCGGGGAGCTGTTTTTT.

The chain couples TRBV25-1 to TRBJ1-3; D is unclear. This CDR3 has 16 residues. Germline CDR1 reads MGHDK; CDR2 reads SYGVNS. Between the trimmed V and J ends, which lost 2 bases and 1 base, there was a span of 12 bases. The CDR3 protein is CASSEKGGLSGNTIYF. DNA for the CDR3: TGTGCCAGCAGTGAAAAAGGAGGGTTGTCTGGAAACACCATATATTTT. The variable domain in full, with the rest retrieved from reference TRBV25-1 and TRBJ1-3, is EADIYQTPRYLVIGTGKKITLECSQTMGHDKMYWYQQDPGMELHLIHYSYGVNSTEKGDLSSESTVSRIRTEHFPLTLESARPSHTSQYLCASSEKGGLSGNTIYFGEGSWLTVV.

In the case of this clone: This CDR3 is also generated by other DNA sequences in the sample. The rearrangement links TRBV5-1 to TRBJ1-4; weak D call: TRBD1 (6 bases). The V end was cut by 4 bases, the J end by 7 bases, with 14 bases between. CDR3 size: 14 residues. Germline V gives CDR1 SGHRS, CDR2 YFSETQ. In DNA form, the CDR3 reads TGCGCCAGCAGCCTGGCGGGACAAGGTGAAAAACTGTTTTTT. This translates into CASSLAGQGEKLFF.

This clone showed up just a few times. This sequence joins TRBV19 and TRBJ1-5; TRBD1 might be the D (5 bases). The CDR3 runs 14 residues. Germline loops: CDR1 LNHDA, CDR2 SQIVND (reference sequence). Deletions cut 6 bases from V and 1 base from J, with 10 bases between. The chain's CDR3 is CASSTTASNQPQHF. The CDR3 bases are TGTGCCAGTAGCACGACAGCAAGCAATCAGCCCCAGCATTTT.

V and J are TRBV4-1 and TRBJ2-2; the match to TRBD1 covers 9 bases. CDR3 length: 16 amino acids. With 1 base clipped from V and 5 bases from J, the junction kept 5 bases outside the gene matches. Per the germline V gene, CDR1 is MGHRA and CDR2 is YSYEKL. The CDR3: CASSQVGTGITGELFF. CDR3 DNA sequence: TGCGCCAGCAGCCAAGTTGGGACAGGGATAACCGGGGAGCTGTTTTTT.

This clone was seen a handful of times. The chain uses TRBV27 and TRBJ1-6; unclear D gene. The CDR3 runs 14 residues. Trimming pared 3 bases from V and 7 bases from J, leaving 10 bases between. Per the germline V gene, CDR1 is MNHEY and CDR2 is SMNVEV (reference sequence). The CDR3 reads CASSLVASNSPLHF. The DNA of the CDR3 is TGTGCCAGCAGTTTGGTCGCGAGCAATTCACCCCTCCACTTT.

The genes are TRBV5-4 and TRBJ1-1; TRBD1 might be the D (5 bases). CDR3 length: 16 residues. Trimming stripped 4 bases from V and 1 base from J, with 17 bases between. Germline CDR1 SGHNT, CDR2 YYREEE (reference sequence). The CDR3 loop reads CASSQAGGTANTEAFF. The CDR3 DNA reads as TGTGCCAGCAGCCAAGCTGGGGGGACGGCGAACACTGAAGCTTTCTTT. Filled out from reference TRBV5-4 and TRBJ1-1, the complete variable domain reads ETGVTQSPTHLIKTRGQQVTLRCSSQSGHNTVSWYQQALGQGPQFIFQYYREEENGRGNFPPRFSGLQFPNYSSELNVNALELDDSALYLCASSQAGGTANTEAFFGQGTRLTVV.

The chain combines TRBV30 with TRBJ2-4, with D possibly TRBD1 on 6 matching bases. V lost 7 bases, J lost 1 base, and 14 bases lay in between. The CDR3 sequence is 14 residues long. Germline V gives CDR1 GTSNPN, CDR2 SVGIG (reference sequence). Written as DNA, the CDR3 is TGTGCCTTGGACCTACAGGGCGCCAAAAACATTCAGTACTTC. Its protein product is CALDLQGAKNIQYF.

The genes are TRBV28 and TRBJ1-6, with 8 positions matching TRBD1. CDR1 and CDR2 (germline): MDHEN, SYDVKM. With V trimmed by 6 bases and J by 6 bases, 7 bases remained unmatched. The CDR3 runs to 15 residues. The CDR3, as DNA: TGTGCCAGCAGACTTCAGGGGGCTCGTAATTCACCCCTCCACTTT. Translation gives CASRLQGARNSPLHF. The full variable domain, with the rest looked up from reference TRBV28 and TRBJ1-6, is DVKVTQSSRYLVKRTGEKVFLECVQDMDHENMFWYRQDPGLGLRLIYFSYDVKMKEKGDIPEGYSVSREKKERFSLILESASTNQTSMYLCASRLQGARNSPLHFGNGTRLTVT.

The rearrangement uses TRBV6-5 and TRBJ1-4; unclear D gene. Per the germline V gene, CDR1 is MNHEY and CDR2 is SVGAGI. V lost 2 bases, J lost 3 bases, and 7 bases lay in between. The CDR3 has 14 amino acids. CDR3 bases: TGTGCCAGCAGTTACACGGGTCCTAATGAAAAACTGTTTTTT. This gives the protein CASSYTGPNEKLFF.

Here the CDR3 DNA reads TGTGCCAGCAGCTCTACGAGGGGGCGCGCCAACGTCCTGACTTTC. This codes for CASSSTRGRANVLTF. The chain uses TRBV7-6 and TRBJ2-6, with TRBD1 matching over 7 bases. Germline V gene lookup returns CDR1 SGHVS and CDR2 FNYEAQ. V was clipped by 4 bases and J by 7 bases; unmatched bases: 7. This CDR3 has 15 residues.

This chain joins TRBV11-2 and TRBJ2-1; 9 bases line up with TRBD1. Germline assignment: CDR1 SGHAT and CDR2 FQNNGV. The V segment lost 1 base and the J segment 6 bases; nucleotides outside the gene matches: 7. CDR3 length: 16 amino acids. The CDR3 DNA follows: TGTGCCAGCAGCTTAGGCGGACAGGGGTGGGTCAATGAGCAGTTCTTC. Translation gives CASSLGGQGWVNEQFF. The whole variable domain, filled in from reference TRBV11-2 and TRBJ2-1, reads EAGVAQSPRYKIIEKRQSVAFWCNPISGHATLYWYQQILGQGPKLLIQFQNNGVVDDSQLPKDRFSAERLKGVDSTLKIQPAKLEDSAVYLCASSLGGQGWVNEQFFGPGTRLTVL.

V gene TRBV4-1 combines with J gene TRBJ1-6, with D unclear. The CDR3 is 14 residues long. Between the trimmed V and J ends, which lost 0 bases and 8 bases, there was a span of 8 bases. The germline CDR1 and CDR2 sequences are MGHRA and YSYEKL. CDR3 coding DNA: TGCGCCAGCAGCCAAGACCCCGCAGATTCACCCCTCCACTTT. It encodes CASSQDPADSPLHF.

The chain is built from TRBV5-1 and TRBJ1-1, with D uncertain. Trimming took 5 bases from V and 3 from J, leaving 26 bases between them. Per germline, CDR1 SGHRS and CDR2 YFSETQ. The CDR3 has 18 amino acids. CDR3 nucleotides: TGCGCCAGCAGACGTCGCCGGAGCACGGGTTTCGCGGACACTGAAGCTTTCTTT. As protein: CASRRRRSTGFADTEAFF.

The J gene is TRBJ2-3, the V gene TRBV6-5, with a possible D match to TRBD1 (6 bases). This CDR3 contains 15 residues. The germline gives CDR1 MNHEY, CDR2 SVGAGI. V gave up 0 bases and J gave up 0 bases, with 7 bases separating them. The chain's CDR3 is CASSYSGHSTDTQYF. CDR3 nucleotide sequence: TGTGCCAGCAGTTACTCGGGACATAGCACAGATACGCAGTATTTT.

The gene calls are TRBV10-3 and TRBJ2-7, with D tentatively TRBD1 (6 bases). This CDR3 has 15 amino acids. Germline V gene data show CDR1 as ENHRY and CDR2 as SYGVKD. With 8 bases removed from V and 0 bases from J, the gap between germline ends came to 17 bases. The CDR3, as DNA: TGTGCCATCGCACTTGGGACAACGAACTCCTACGAGCAGTACTTC. This codes for CAIALGTTNSYEQYF.

The chain uses TRBV7-9 and TRBJ1-6, with 7 bases identical to TRBD1. Looked up from germline, CDR1 is SEHNR and CDR2 is FQNEAQ (reference sequence). Trimming took 5 bases from V and 6 from J; bases not matched to a gene: 13. The CDR3 totals 17 residues. The CDR3 DNA reads TGTGCCAGCAGCCCAGATAGGACAGGCAGCCTTAATTCACCCCTCCACTTT. It is translated as CASSPDRTGSLNSPLHF.

The rearrangement joins TRBV7-2 to TRBJ2-5, with 7 bases identical to TRBD1. V was pared by 2 bases and J by 5 bases, with 8 bases of the junction left unmatched. The CDR3 has 15 residues. Germline-derived CDR1 and CDR2 are SGHTA and FQGNSA. CDR3 DNA: TGTGCCAGCAGCTTACTGACAGGGTCGGTCGAGACCCAGTACTTC. Translation gives CASSLLTGSVETQYF. The entire variable domain, with the rest obtained from reference TRBV7-2 and TRBJ2-5, is as follows: GAGVSQSPSNKVTEKGKDVELRCDPISGHTALYWYRQSLGQGLEFLIYFQGNSAPDKSGLPSDRFSAERTGGSVSTLTIQRTQQEDSAVYLCASSLLTGSVETQYFGPGTRLLVL.

This chain uses TRBV11-2 with TRBJ2-7; the match to TRBD1 covers 9 bases. The V gene end was trimmed by 4 bases and the J gene end by 6 bases; junction bases not matched to a gene: 7. The CDR3 sequence is 14 residues long. Germline V gives CDR1 SGHAT, CDR2 FQNNGV. CDR3 DNA: TGTGCCAGCAGCTCCTACGGGACAGGGATCGAGCAGTACTTC. Amino acids: CASSSYGTGIEQYF.